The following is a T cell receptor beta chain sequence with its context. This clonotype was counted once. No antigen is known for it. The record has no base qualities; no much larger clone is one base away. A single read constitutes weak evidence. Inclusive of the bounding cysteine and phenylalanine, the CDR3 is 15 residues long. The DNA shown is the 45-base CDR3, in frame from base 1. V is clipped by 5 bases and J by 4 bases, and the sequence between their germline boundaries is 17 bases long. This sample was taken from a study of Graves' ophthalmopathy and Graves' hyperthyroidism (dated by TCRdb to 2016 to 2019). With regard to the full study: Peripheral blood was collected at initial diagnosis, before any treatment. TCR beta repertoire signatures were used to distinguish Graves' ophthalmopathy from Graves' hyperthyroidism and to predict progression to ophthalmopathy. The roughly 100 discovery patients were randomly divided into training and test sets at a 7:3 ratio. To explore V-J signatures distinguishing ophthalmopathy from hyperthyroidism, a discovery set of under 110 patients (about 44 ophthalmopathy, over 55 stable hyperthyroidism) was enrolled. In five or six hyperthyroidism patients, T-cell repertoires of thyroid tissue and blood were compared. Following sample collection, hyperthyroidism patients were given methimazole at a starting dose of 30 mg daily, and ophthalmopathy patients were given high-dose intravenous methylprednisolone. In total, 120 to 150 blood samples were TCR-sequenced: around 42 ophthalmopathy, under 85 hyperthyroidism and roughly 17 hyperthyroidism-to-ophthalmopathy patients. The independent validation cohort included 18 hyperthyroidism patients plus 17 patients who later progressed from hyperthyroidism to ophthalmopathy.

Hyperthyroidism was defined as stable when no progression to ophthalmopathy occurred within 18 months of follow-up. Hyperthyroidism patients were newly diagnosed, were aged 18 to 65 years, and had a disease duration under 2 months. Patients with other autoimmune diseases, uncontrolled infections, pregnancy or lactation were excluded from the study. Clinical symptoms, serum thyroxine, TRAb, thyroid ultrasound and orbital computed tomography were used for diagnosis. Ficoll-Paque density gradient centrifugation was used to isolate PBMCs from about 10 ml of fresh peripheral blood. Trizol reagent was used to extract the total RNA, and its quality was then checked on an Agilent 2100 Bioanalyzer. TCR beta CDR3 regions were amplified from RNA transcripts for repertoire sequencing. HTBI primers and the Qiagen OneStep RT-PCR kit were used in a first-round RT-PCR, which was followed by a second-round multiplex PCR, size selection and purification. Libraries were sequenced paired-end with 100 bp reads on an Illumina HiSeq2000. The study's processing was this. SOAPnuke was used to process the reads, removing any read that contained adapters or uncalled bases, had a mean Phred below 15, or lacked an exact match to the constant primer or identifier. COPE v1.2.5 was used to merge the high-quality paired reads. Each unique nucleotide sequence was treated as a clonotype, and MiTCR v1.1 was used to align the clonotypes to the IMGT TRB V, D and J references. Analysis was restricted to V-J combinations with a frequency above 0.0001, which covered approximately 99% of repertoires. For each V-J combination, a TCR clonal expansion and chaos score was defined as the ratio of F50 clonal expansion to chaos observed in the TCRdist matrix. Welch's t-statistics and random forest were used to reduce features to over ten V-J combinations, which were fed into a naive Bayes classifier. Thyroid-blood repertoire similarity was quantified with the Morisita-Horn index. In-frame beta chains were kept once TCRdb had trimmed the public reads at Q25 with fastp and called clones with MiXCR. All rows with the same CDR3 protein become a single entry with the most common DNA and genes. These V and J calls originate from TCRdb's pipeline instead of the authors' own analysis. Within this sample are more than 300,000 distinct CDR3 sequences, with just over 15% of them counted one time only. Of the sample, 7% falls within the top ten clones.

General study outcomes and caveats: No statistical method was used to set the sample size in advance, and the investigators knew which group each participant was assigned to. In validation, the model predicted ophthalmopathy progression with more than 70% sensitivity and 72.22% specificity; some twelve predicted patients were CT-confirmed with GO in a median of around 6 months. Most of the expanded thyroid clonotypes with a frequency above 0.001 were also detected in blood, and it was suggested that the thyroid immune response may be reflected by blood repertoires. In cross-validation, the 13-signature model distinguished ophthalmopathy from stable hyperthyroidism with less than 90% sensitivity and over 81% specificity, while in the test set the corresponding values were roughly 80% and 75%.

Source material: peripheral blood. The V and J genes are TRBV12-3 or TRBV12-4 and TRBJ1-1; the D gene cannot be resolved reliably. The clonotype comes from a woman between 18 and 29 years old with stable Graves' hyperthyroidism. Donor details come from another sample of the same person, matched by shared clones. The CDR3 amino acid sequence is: CASSPLGGFGTEAFF. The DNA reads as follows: TGTGCCAGCAGTCCACTTGGAGGGTTCGGCACTGAAGCTTTCTTT.